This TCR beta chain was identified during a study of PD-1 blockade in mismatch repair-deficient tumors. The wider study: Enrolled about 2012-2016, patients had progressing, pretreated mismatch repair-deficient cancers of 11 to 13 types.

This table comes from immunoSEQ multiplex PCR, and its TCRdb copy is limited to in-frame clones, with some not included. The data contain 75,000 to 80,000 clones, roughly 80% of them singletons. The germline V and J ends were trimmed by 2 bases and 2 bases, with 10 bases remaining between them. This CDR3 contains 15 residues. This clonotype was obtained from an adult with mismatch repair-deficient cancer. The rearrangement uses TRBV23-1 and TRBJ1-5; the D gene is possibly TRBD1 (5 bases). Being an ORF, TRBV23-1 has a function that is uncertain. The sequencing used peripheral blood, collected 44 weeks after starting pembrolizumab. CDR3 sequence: CASSQRGGGNQPQHF. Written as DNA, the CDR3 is TGCGCCAGCAGTCAAAGGGGAGGGGGCAATCAGCCCCAGCATTTT.